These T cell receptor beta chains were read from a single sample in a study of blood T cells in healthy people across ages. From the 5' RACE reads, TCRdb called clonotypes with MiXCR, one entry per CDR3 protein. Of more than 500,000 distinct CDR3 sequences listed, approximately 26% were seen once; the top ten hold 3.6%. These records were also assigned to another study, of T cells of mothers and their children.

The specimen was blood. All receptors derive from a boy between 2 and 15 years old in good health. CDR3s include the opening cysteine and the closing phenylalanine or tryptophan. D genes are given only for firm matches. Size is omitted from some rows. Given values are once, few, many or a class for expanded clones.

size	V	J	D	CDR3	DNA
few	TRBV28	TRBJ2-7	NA	CASSSTRDEQYF	TGTGCCAGCAGTTCTACTAGGGACGAGCAGTACTTC
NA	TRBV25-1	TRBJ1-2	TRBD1	CASSDLRTGYGYTF	TGTGCCAGCAGTGACCTTAGGACAGGCTATGGCTACACCTTC
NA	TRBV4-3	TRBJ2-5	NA	CASSQVWGWHQETQYF	TGCGCCAGCAGCCAAGTCTGGGGATGGCACCAAGAGACCCAGTACTTC
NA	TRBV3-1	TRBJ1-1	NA	CASSLGHGWNTEAFF	TGTGCCAGCAGCCTCGGACACGGATGGAACACTGAAGCTTTCTTT
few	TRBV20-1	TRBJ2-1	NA	CSLRWGNEQFF	TGCAGTCTCCGATGGGGCAATGAGCAGTTCTTC
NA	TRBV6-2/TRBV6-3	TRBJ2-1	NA	CASRDYSSYNEQFF	TGTGCCAGCAGGGACTATAGCTCCTACAATGAGCAGTTCTTC
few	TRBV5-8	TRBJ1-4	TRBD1	CASSVDRLRATNEKLFF	TGTGCCAGCAGCGTGGACAGGCTGCGGGCAACTAATGAAAAACTGTTTTTT
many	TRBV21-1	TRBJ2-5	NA	CASSGHLGETQYF	TGTGCCAGCAGCGGACATCTCGGCGAGACCCAGTACTTC
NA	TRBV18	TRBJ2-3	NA	CASSPLFTDTQYF	TGTGCCAGCTCACCCCTGTTCACAGATACGCAGTATTTT
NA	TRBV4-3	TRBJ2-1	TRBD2	CASSQDLREPLSSYNEQFF	TGCGCCAGCAGCCAAGATCTGCGGGAGCCCCTCAGCTCCTACAATGAGCAGTTCTTC
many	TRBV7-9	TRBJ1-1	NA	CASNLGWGRSSEAFF	TGTGCCAGCAATCTAGGATGGGGCCGAAGCTCTGAAGCTTTCTTT
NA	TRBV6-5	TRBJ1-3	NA	CASKSMAVGNTIYF	TGTGCCAGCAAGTCTATGGCAGTCGGAAACACCATATATTTT
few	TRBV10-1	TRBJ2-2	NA	CATGSYTGELFF	TGCGCCACGGGGAGTTACACCGGGGAGCTGTTTTTT
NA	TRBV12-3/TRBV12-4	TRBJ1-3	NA	CASSFELQGSGNTIYF	TGTGCCAGCAGTTTTGAATTACAGGGTTCTGGAAACACCATATATTTT
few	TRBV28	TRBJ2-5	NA	CASSTQDRAQYF	TGTGCCAGCAGCACCCAGGACAGAGCGCAGTACTTC
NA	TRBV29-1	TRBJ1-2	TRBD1	CSVDTSKGAIYGYTF	TGCAGCGTTGATACCTCTAAGGGGGCCATCTATGGCTACACCTTC